The 9 T cell receptor beta chains below come from one sample, sequenced in a study of blood T cell repertoires in COVID-19. Produced via immunoSEQ multiplex PCR; TCRdb's table is partial and in-frame only. The data show about 200,000 clones, around 83% seen once. Specimen: peripheral blood. The receptor set was obtained from a woman of 80 years or more with acute or convalescent COVID-19.

The CDR3 loop is CAWSVRSDTQYF. The CDR3 nucleotides are TGTGCCTGGAGTGTGCGGTCAGATACGCAGTATTTT. The V gene is TRBV30, the J gene TRBJ2-3, with D uncertain. The CDR3 is 12 residues long. Germline loops: CDR1 GTSNPN, CDR2 SVGIG (reference sequence). Trimming removed 0 bases from V and 4 bases from J, with 5 bases in between.

The chain recombines TRBV3-1 (or the pseudogene TRBV3-2) with TRBJ1-2; D may be TRBD1 (5 bases). The CDR3 length is 14 residues. CDR1 LGHDT and CDR2 YNNKEL come from the germline V gene (reference sequence). V lost 2 bases and J lost 2, with 9 bases in between. CDR3 nucleotide sequence: TGTGCCAGCAGCCAACTTCCAGGGAACTATGGCTACACCTTC. Amino acids: CASSQLPGNYGYTF.

The gene calls are TRBV27 and TRBJ1-4; D unclear. Germline loops: CDR1 MNHEY, CDR2 SMNVEV (reference sequence). The CDR3 loop spans 16 amino acids. V was cut by 5 bases and J by 0 bases, with 13 bases left in between. In DNA, the CDR3 is TGTGCCAGCAGTCCCGAGGGAGTGCCAACTAATGAAAAACTGTTTTTT. It is translated as CASSPEGVPTNEKLFF.

The V call is TRBV19, the J call TRBJ1-5; the match to TRBD1 covers 8 bases. Germline V gene data show CDR1 as LNHDA and CDR2 as SQIVND (reference sequence). With 3 bases clipped from V and 3 bases from J, the junction kept 13 bases outside the gene matches. This CDR3 spans 18 amino acids. The CDR3 coding sequence is TGTGCCAGTAGTATTTATAGAGGACAGGGAGCCCTCAATCAGCCCCAGCATTTT. It translates to CASSIYRGQGALNQPQHF.

The chain uses TRBV7-9 and TRBJ2-5; TRBD1 aligns across 8 bases. V lost 6 bases to trimming and J lost 2 bases; unmatched junction nucleotides: 5. Germline V CDR1 and CDR2: SEHNR, FQNEAQ (reference sequence). The CDR3 is 14 amino acids. The CDR3 sequence is CASRRTGPQETQYF. CDR3 DNA: TGTGCCAGCAGGCGGACAGGGCCTCAAGAGACCCAGTACTTC.

The chain uses TRBV29-1 and TRBJ2-1; D not resolved. The length of the CDR3 is 14 residues. Trimming took 4 bases from V and 0 from J, leaving 10 bases between them. From germline, CDR1 is SQVTM and CDR2 ANQGSEA. CDR3 in DNA: TGCAGCGTTGTCCTTCGTAGCTCCTACAATGAGCAGTTCTTC. Protein sequence: CSVVLRSSYNEQFF.

The chain carries TRBV6-5 and TRBJ1-4; perhaps TRBD1 as D (5 bases). The germline V and J ends were trimmed by 0 bases and 5 bases, with 10 bases remaining between them. Germline V lookup: CDR1 MNHEY, CDR2 SVGAGI. The CDR3 is made up of 15 amino acids. For the CDR3, the DNA is TGTGCCAGCAGTTACTCGAGGCAGGGAAATGAAAAACTGTTTTTT. It encodes CASSYSRQGNEKLFF.

The rearrangement links TRBV29-1 to TRBJ2-2, with 9 bases aligning to TRBD2. The CDR3 has 13 amino acids. Trimming took 6 bases from V and 5 from J; bases not matched to a gene: 4. The germline CDR1 and CDR2 sequences are SQVTM and ANQGSEA. The CDR3: CSVGLATTGELFF. CDR3 coding DNA: TGCAGCGTCGGACTAGCGACGACCGGGGAGCTGTTTTTT.

The rearrangement joins TRBV28 to TRBJ1-4; D is undetermined. The germline CDR1 and CDR2 sequences are MDHEN and SYDVKM. V was trimmed by 6 bases and J by 0 bases, leaving 8 bases between them. The CDR3 is 14 amino acids. The chain's CDR3 is CASSLSATNEKLFF. CDR3 DNA sequence: TGTGCCAGCAGCTTGTCGGCAACTAATGAAAAACTGTTTTTT. The complete variable domain, with remaining parts taken from reference TRBV28 and TRBJ1-4, reads DVKVTQSSRYLVKRTGEKVFLECVQDMDHENMFWYRQDPGLGLRLIYFSYDVKMKEKGDIPEGYSVSREKKERFSLILESASTNQTSMYLCASSLSATNEKLFFGSGTQLSVL.